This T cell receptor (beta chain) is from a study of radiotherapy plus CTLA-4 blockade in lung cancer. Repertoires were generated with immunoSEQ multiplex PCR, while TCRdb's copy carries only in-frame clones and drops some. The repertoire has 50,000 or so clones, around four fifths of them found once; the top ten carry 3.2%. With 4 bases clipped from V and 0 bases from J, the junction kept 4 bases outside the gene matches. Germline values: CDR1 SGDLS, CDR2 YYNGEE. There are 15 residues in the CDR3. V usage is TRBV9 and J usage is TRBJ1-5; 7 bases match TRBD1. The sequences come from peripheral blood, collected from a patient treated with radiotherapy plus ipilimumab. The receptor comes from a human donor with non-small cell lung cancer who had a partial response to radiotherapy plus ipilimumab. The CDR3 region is CASSPTGFSNQPQHF. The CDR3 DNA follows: TGTGCCAGCAGCCCGACAGGGTTTAGCAATCAGCCCCAGCATTTT.